The text below deals with one TCR beta chain. TCRdb keeps only in-frame clones here, not all; method: immunoSEQ multiplex PCR. The sample shows approximately 490,000 clones, approximately 86% of them seen only once. From germline, CDR1 is LGHDT and CDR2 YNNKEL (reference sequence). The ends were cut back, 4 bases at V and 4 bases at J, with 5 bases in the middle. The CDR3 has 12 amino acids. This entry belongs to a study of blood T cell repertoires in COVID-19. Looking at the study overall: T cells, B-cell-depleted T cells, or PBMCs provided the cDNA or gDNA that served as material.

V and J are TRBV3-1 (or the pseudogene TRBV3-2) and TRBJ2-1, with D possibly matching TRBD2 (5 bases). The source material was PBMCs or T cells enriched from blood (not recorded which). This receptor was taken from a woman under 30 who had recovered from COVID-19. CDR3 bases: TGTGCCAGCAGCCCGGGGTACAATGAGCAGTTCTTC. It is translated as CASSPGYNEQFF.